These 23 T cell receptor beta chains were sequenced from one sample in a study of T cell changes during pregnancy in multiple sclerosis. The repertoire was sequenced with immunoSEQ multiplex PCR; TCRdb's copy has only in-frame clones and lacks some. Here the sample spans around 60,000 clones, around 93% being singletons. Sequencing was performed on peripheral blood, taken in the second trimester of pregnancy. These receptors were obtained from a female donor in good health, enrolled as a control in a pregnancy study.

This chain connects TRBV6-5 to TRBJ1-5, with D possibly TRBD1 on 6 matching bases. The CDR3 has 13 residues. CDR1 MNHEY and CDR2 SVGAGI come from the germline V gene. The germline V and J ends were trimmed by 8 bases and 7 bases, with 15 bases remaining between them. The CDR3 region has the DNA TGTGCCAGCGGGCCAGGGGTAGGGCAGCCCCAGCATTTT. Protein sequence: CASGPGVGQPQHF.

The chain uses TRBV6-1 and TRBJ1-5; D not certain. Germline assignment: CDR1 MNHNS and CDR2 SASEGT. V was trimmed by 6 bases and J by 4 bases, leaving 10 bases between them. This CDR3 contains 13 residues. The CDR3 reads CASRTGTNQPQHF. The CDR3 DNA reads TGTGCCAGCAGGACGGGAACTAATCAGCCCCAGCATTTT.

The rearrangement joins TRBV6-5 to TRBJ1-3, with D possibly matching TRBD1 (6 bases). The V gene lost 7 bases and the J gene lost 0 bases, with 7 bases spanning the gap. Germline assignment: CDR1 MNHEY and CDR2 SVGAGI. The CDR3 is 13 amino acids. CDR3 protein: CASMDSSGNTIYF. The CDR3 DNA follows: TGTGCCAGCATGGACAGCTCTGGAAACACCATATATTTT.

This chain uses TRBV28 with TRBJ1-1, with 8 bases that match TRBD1. Germline V gives CDR1 MDHEN, CDR2 SYDVKM. The CDR3 sequence is 15 residues long. With V trimmed by 0 bases and J by 1 base, 1 base remained unmatched. Here the CDR3 reads CASSLWGTGNTEAFF. In DNA, the CDR3 is TGTGCCAGCAGTTTATGGGGGACAGGGAACACTGAAGCTTTCTTT.

This chain uses TRBV12-2 with TRBJ2-7; the table calls TRBD1, which could not be checked here. TRBV12-2 is designated a pseudogene. This CDR3 is 18 amino acids long. CDR3 DNA: TGTGCAAGTCGCTTAGCGTGGGACATACAAGGGGGTTCCTACGAGCAGTACTTC. Encoded protein: CASRLAWDIQGGSYEQYF.

The chain carries TRBV29-1 and TRBJ1-5, with 7 bases fitting TRBD1. This CDR3 comprises 13 residues. Trimming at V came to 5 bases and at J to 4 bases, leaving 5 bases not matched to a gene. CDR1 is SQVTM and CDR2 is ANQGSEA in the germline V gene. The CDR3 is CSVRGQNNQPQHF. As DNA, the CDR3 is TGCAGCGTTAGGGGACAGAATAATCAGCCCCAGCATTTT.

CDR3 DNA: TGTGCCAGCAGCCAACAGGGGAATGAGCAGTTCTTC. Translation: CASSQQGNEQFF. The chain joins TRBV13 to TRBJ2-1, with TRBD1 identical over 7 bases. Germline V gives CDR1 PRHDT, CDR2 FYEKMQ (reference sequence). The CDR3 is 12 amino acids. V shed 5 bases and J 7 bases; nucleotides not matched to a gene: 2.

J is TRBJ2-4 and V is TRBV12-5; possible D gene TRBD1, 6 bases. Looked up from germline, CDR1 is LGHNT and CDR2 is FRNRAP. CDR3 size: 20 residues. Trimming removed 2 bases at V and 8 bases at J, with 31 bases between. Here the CDR3 reads CASGLSADISQQGLSYIQYF. The CDR3 nucleotides read TGTGCTAGTGGTTTGTCCGCGGACATATCCCAACAGGGTTTGAGTTACATTCAGTACTTC.

V usage is TRBV7-2 and J usage is TRBJ1-1; 7 bases agree with TRBD1. The V segment lost 3 bases and the J segment 5 bases; nucleotides outside the gene matches: 6. There are 14 residues in the CDR3. From germline, CDR1 is SGHTA and CDR2 FQGNSA. Here the CDR3 DNA reads TGTGCCAGCAGCTTGAGGGGGCTGTTGACTGAAGCTTTCTTT. Translating gives CASSLRGLLTEAFF.

V usage is TRBV5-4 and J usage is TRBJ2-2, with 7 bases lining up with TRBD2. CDR1 SGHNT and CDR2 YYREEE come from the germline V gene (reference sequence). Trimming took 6 bases from V and 0 from J; bases not matched to a gene: 5. There are 15 residues in the CDR3. CDR3: CASTWGGSNTGELFF. As DNA, the CDR3 is TGTGCCAGCACGTGGGGGGGTTCGAACACCGGGGAGCTGTTTTTT.

The chain joins TRBV6-5 to TRBJ1-2, with 7 bases aligning to TRBD1. Per the germline V gene, CDR1 is MNHEY and CDR2 is SVGAGI. This CDR3 is 15 amino acids long. J gave up 4 bases and V 4 bases, and 9 bases lay outside the gene matches. The CDR3 protein is CASSFSGTAAYGYTF. The CDR3 bases are TGTGCCAGCAGTTTCTCCGGGACAGCGGCCTATGGCTACACCTTC.

This chain connects TRBV5-1 to TRBJ2-5; the D is unclear. From germline, CDR1 is SGHRS and CDR2 YFSETQ. This CDR3 spans 13 amino acids. Trimming stripped 2 bases from V and 4 bases from J, with 9 bases between. CDR3 in amino acids: CASSLWAGETQYF. The DNA of the CDR3 is TGCGCCAGCAGCTTATGGGCAGGAGAGACCCAGTACTTC.

This clone occurred once. CDR3 sequence: CSVEVLSGRSEQYF. The CDR3 DNA reads TGCAGCGTTGAAGTTCTCAGCGGGAGGTCCGAGCAGTACTTC. The V and J genes are TRBV29-1 and TRBJ2-7; 9 bases agree with TRBD2. The CDR3 covers 14 residues. Germline values: CDR1 SQVTM, CDR2 ANQGSEA. The J segment lost 6 bases and the V segment lost 1 base, leaving 7 bases of the junction unmatched.

The chain carries TRBV30 and TRBJ2-3; 10 nucleotides agree with TRBD1. Trimming cost V 3 bases and J 6 bases; bases outside gene matches: 3. The germline V gene has CDR1 GTSNPN and CDR2 SVGIG (reference sequence). CDR3 size: 13 residues. CDR3 nucleotides: TGTGCCTGGAGCGGACAGGGGGTTGATACGCAGTATTTT. It codes for CAWSGQGVDTQYF.

The gene calls are TRBV5-4 and TRBJ1-2; 8 nucleotides match TRBD1. This CDR3 comprises 13 residues. Germline loops: CDR1 SGHNT, CDR2 YYREEE (reference sequence). V was pared by 4 bases and J by 5 bases, with 4 bases of the junction left unmatched. The CDR3 nucleotides read TGTGCCAGCAGCCCAGGGGGCGCGTATGGCTACACCTTC. This encodes CASSPGGAYGYTF.

This chain connects TRBV18 to TRBJ2-5, with D maybe TRBD2 (5 bases). Germline V gene sequence: CDR1 KGHSH, CDR2 LQKENI. The V gene lost 2 bases and the J gene lost 2 bases, with 18 bases spanning the gap. The CDR3 is made up of 17 amino acids. For the CDR3, the DNA is TGTGCCAGCTCACCAGCGAGGGCCGGTCCTTCGCAAGAGACCCAGTACTTC. This translates into CASSPARAGPSQETQYF.

The gene calls are TRBV4-3 and TRBJ2-2; 8 positions agree with TRBD1. Germline V gene sequence: CDR1 LGHNA, CDR2 YSLEER. J gave up 2 bases and V 6 bases, and 11 bases lay outside the gene matches. The CDR3 totals 17 residues. The CDR3 bases are TGCGCCAGCAGTCGAAAAGGACAGGGATCTAACACCGGGGAGCTGTTTTTT. Its protein is CASSRKGQGSNTGELFF.

V gene TRBV28 combines with J gene TRBJ2-7; D is possibly TRBD2 (6 bases). CDR3 length: 16 residues. Trimming took 6 bases from V and 4 from J, leaving 22 bases between them. Germline CDR1 and CDR2: MDHEN and SYDVKM. CDR3 nucleotides: TGTGCCAGCAGCCCAAGGGGCACCGGGAGTGGGTACGAGCAGTACTTC. Translation: CASSPRGTGSGYEQYF. The full variable domain, its missing parts supplied by reference TRBV28 and TRBJ2-7, is DVKVTQSSRYLVKRTGEKVFLECVQDMDHENMFWYRQDPGLGLRLIYFSYDVKMKEKGDIPEGYSVSREKKERFSLILESASTNQTSMYLCASSPRGTGSGYEQYFGPGTRLTVT.

The chain links TRBV9 to TRBJ2-7; D may be TRBD1 (6 bases). Germline V CDR1 and CDR2: SGDLS, YYNGEE. V lost 3 bases and J 7 bases, leaving 20 bases between the germline ends. This CDR3 spans 15 amino acids. CDR3 sequence: CASSATGTLGEEQYF. CDR3 DNA: TGTGCCAGCAGCGCCACCGGGACACTCGGGGAGGAGCAGTACTTC.

The chain couples TRBV18 to TRBJ1-4; D unresolved. The CDR3 runs 16 residues. Trimming stripped 2 bases from V and 0 bases from J, with 10 bases between. CDR1 and CDR2 from the germline V gene are KGHSH and LQKENI. CDR3 protein: CASSPSRGATNEKLFF. The CDR3 DNA reads TGTGCCAGCTCACCAAGCCGAGGAGCAACTAATGAAAAACTGTTTTTT.

Here the CDR3 DNA reads TGTGCCAGCAGCTTTGGCACAGGCTCCTACGAGCAGTACTTC. This codes for CASSFGTGSYEQYF. V and J are TRBV7-2 and TRBJ2-7, with D possibly being TRBD1 (5 bases). Germline-derived CDR1 and CDR2 are SGHTA and FQGNSA. V lost 3 bases, J lost 0 bases, and 9 bases lay in between. The CDR3 contains 14 residues.

CDR3 amino acids: CASSFDSLTDTQYF. CDR3 nucleotides: TGTGCCAGCAGCTTCGACTCCCTCACAGATACGCAGTATTTT. The genes are TRBV7-2 and TRBJ2-3; D is undetermined. The V gene's germline CDR1 is SGHTA and CDR2 FQGNSA. Trimming removed 3 bases at V and 2 bases at J, with 9 bases between. The CDR3 spans 14 residues.

In this sample, this clone turned up a few times. The chain combines TRBV25-1 with TRBJ1-1; D is perhaps TRBD1 (6 bases). The CDR3 is 16 amino acids. Germline assignment: CDR1 MGHDK and CDR2 SYGVNS. V was shortened by 1 base and J by 1 base, with 13 bases between the two germline ends. For the CDR3, the DNA is TGTGCCAGCAGTGAATGGATGGGGGGGCAGAACACTGAAGCTTTCTTT. Its protein is CASSEWMGGQNTEAFF. Variable domain in full (rest from reference TRBV25-1 and TRBJ1-1): EADIYQTPRYLVIGTGKKITLECSQTMGHDKMYWYQQDPGMELHLIHYSYGVNSTEKGDLSSESTVSRIRTEHFPLTLESARPSHTSQYLCASSEWMGGQNTEAFFGQGTRLTVV.